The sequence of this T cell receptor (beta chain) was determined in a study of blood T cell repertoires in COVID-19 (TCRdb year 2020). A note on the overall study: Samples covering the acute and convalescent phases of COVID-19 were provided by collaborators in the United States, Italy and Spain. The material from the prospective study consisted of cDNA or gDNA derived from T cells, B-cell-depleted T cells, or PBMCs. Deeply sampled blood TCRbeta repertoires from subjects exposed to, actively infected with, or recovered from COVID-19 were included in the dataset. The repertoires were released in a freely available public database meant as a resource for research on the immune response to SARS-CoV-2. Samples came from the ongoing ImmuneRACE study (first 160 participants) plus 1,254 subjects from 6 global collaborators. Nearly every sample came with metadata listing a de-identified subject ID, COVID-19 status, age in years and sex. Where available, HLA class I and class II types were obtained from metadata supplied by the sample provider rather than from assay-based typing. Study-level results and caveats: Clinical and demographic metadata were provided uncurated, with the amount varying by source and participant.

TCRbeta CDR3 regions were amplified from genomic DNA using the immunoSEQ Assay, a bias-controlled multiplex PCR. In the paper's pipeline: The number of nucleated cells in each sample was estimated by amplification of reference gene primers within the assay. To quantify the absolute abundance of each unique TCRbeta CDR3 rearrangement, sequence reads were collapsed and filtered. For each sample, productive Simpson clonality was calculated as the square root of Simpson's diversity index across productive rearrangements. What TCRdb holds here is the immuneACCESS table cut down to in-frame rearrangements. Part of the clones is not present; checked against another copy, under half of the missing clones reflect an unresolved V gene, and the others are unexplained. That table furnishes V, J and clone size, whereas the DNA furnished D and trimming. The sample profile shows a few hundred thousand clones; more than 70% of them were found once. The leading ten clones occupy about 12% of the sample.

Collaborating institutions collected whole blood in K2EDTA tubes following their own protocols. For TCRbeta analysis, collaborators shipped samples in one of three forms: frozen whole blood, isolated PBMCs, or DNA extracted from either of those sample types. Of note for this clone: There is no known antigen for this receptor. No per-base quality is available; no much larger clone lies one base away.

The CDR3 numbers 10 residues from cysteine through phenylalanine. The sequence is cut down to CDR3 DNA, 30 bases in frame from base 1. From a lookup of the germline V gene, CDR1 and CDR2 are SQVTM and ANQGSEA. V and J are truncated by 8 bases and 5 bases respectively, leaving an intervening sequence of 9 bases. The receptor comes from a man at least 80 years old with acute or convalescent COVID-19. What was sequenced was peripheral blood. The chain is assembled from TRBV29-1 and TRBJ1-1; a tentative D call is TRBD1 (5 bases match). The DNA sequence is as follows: TGCAGCACAGGAGGGACTGAAGCTTTCTTT. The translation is CSTGGTEAFF.